Listed here is a single T cell receptor beta chain. The antigen is not known. This sample was included in a study of CD8+ T cells in alopecia areata. Background on the study: Affected scalp percentage determined the severity score of treated patients.

Treatment defined: oral pan-JAK inhibitor, 5-10 mg twice daily. Study results and limitations: Higher clonality than in normal scalp was seen in lesional scalp, especially alopecia totalis/universalis. Clarity of TCR sharing across patients fell short of that in mice, possibly HLA-related.

J was trimmed by 0 bases and V by 9 bases; bases with no gene match: 13. Per germline, CDR1 LNHNV and CDR2 YYDKDF (reference sequence). The CDR3 consists of 16 residues. Extraction and reverse transcription of RNA yielded cDNA as the sequencing template. TCRdb keeps only in-frame clones here, not all; method: immunoSEQ multiplex PCR. Here the sample spans about 210,000 clones, approximately 57% being singletons. The material sequenced was CD4+ T cells sorted from blood, taken at week 4, from a patient treated with tofacitinib. The source of this sequence is a human donor with alopecia areata. The chain joins TRBV15 to TRBJ1-1, with TRBD1 identical over 7 bases. In DNA form, the CDR3 reads TGTGCCACTACCTCGACAGGGAAACCCATGAACACTGAAGCTTTCTTT. This encodes CATTSTGKPMNTEAFF.